This T cell receptor (beta chain) emerged from a study of shared clonotypes between healthy human individuals. Study conclusions and caveats: A few donors held about 4.5% of naive CD4 clonotypes in common.

A note on this clone: What it binds is not known.

Trimming shortened V by 7 bases and J by 3 bases, and 7 bases separated the two germline ends. Germline V gene sequence: CDR1 MDHEN, CDR2 SYDVKM. The CDR3 is 11 amino acids. The authors ran the assay at deep level. TCRdb's table, derived via immunoSEQ multiplex PCR, lists solely in-frame clones and lacks some. The sample has hundreds of thousands of clones, 96% seen once. CD8 cells regarded as naive lacked CD45RO, were positively chosen for CCR7, and omitted terminally differentiated effector memory CD45RA+ cells. This chain links TRBV28 with TRBJ2-7; D is undetermined. The sequenced material came from naive CD8+ T cells sorted from blood. This TCR derives from a man aged 25 to 40 in good health. This CDR3 is CASTHGYEQYF. The CDR3 DNA is TGTGCCAGCACACACGGCTACGAGCAGTACTTC. The whole variable domain, remainder taken from reference TRBV28 and TRBJ2-7, is DVKVTQSSRYLVKRTGEKVFLECVQDMDHENMFWYRQDPGLGLRLIYFSYDVKMKEKGDIPEGYSVSREKKERFSLILESASTNQTSMYLCASTHGYEQYFGPGTRLTVT.